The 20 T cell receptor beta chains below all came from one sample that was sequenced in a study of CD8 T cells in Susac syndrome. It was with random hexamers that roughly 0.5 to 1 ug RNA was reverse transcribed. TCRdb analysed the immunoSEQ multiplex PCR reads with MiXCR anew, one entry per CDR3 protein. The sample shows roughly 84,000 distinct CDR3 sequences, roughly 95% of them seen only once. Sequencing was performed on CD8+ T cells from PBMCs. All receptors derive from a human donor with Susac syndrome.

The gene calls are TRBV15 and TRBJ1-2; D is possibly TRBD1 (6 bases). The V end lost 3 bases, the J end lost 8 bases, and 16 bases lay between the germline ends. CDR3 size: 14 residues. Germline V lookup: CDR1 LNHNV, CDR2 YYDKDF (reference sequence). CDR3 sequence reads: CATSSDRGAEGYTF. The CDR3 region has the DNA TGTGCCACCAGCAGCGATCGGGGGGCGGAGGGCTACACCTTC.

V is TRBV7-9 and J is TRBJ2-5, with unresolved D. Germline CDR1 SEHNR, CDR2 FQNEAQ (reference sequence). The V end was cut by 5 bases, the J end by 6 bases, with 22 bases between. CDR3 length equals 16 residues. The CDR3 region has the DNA TGTGCCAGCAGCCCCCCGAACGGCATGAGGAGTCAGACCCAGTACTTC. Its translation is CASSPPNGMRSQTQYF.

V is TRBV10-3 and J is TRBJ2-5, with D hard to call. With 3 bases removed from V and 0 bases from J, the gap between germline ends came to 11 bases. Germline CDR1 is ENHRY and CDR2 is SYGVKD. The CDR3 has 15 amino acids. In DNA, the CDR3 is TGTGCCATCAGTGAAAGCGCGGCGGACCAAGAGACCCAGTACTTC. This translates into CAISESAADQETQYF.

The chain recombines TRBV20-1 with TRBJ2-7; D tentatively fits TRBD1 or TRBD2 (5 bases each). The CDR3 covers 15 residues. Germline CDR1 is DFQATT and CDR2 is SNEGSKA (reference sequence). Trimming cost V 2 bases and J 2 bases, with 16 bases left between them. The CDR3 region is CSARKWGSRTYEQYV. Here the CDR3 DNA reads TGCAGTGCTAGAAAGTGGGGGAGTCGCACCTACGAGCAGTACGTC.

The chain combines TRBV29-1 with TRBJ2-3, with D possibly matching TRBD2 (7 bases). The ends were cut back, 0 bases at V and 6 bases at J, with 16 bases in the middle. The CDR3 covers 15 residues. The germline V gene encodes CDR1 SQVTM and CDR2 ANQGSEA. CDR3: CSVEERGGRSDTQYF. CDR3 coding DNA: TGCAGCGTTGAAGAGAGGGGGGGCCGGTCGGATACGCAGTATTTT.

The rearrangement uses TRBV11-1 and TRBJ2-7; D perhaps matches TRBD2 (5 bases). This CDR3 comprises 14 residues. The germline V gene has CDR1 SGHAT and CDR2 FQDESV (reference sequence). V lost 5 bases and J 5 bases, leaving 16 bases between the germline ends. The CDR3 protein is CASSPSGSRDEQYF. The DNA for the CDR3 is TGTGCCAGCAGCCCGTCGGGGTCACGGGACGAGCAGTACTTC.

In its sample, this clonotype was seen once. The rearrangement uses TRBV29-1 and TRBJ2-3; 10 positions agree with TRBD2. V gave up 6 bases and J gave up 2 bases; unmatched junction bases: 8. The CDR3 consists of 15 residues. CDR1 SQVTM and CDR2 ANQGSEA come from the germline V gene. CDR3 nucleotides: TGCAGCGTAACGGACACTAGCGGGGTCACAGATACGCAGTATTTT. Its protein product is CSVTDTSGVTDTQYF.

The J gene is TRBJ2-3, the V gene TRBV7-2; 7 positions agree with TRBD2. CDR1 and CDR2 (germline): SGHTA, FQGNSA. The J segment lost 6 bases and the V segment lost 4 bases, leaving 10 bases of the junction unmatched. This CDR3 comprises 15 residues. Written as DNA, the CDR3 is TGTGCCAGCAGCTCCCCGGGCGGGAGTGGGGATACGCAGTATTTT. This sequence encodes CASSSPGGSGDTQYF.

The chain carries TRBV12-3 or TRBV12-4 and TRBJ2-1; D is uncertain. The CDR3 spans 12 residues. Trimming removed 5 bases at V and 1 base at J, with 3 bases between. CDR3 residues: CASSASYNEQFF. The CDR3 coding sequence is TGTGCCAGCAGTGCGTCCTACAATGAGCAGTTCTTC.

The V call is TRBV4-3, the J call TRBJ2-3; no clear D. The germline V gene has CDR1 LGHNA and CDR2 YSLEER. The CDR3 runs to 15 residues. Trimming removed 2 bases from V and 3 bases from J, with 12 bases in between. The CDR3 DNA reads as TGCGCCAGCAGCCAACAGTATCCTGTGACAGATACGCAGTATTTT. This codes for CASSQQYPVTDTQYF.

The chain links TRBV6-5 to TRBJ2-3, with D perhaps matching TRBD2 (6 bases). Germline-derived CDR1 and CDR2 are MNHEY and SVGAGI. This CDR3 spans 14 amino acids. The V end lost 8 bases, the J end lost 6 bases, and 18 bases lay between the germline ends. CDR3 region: CASPRREWGDTQYF. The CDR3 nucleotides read TGTGCCAGCCCCAGGAGGGAGTGGGGGGATACGCAGTATTTT.

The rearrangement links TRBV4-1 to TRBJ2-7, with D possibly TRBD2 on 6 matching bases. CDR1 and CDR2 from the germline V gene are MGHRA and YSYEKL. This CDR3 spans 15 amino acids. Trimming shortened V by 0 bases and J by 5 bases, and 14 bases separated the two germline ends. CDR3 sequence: CASSQDEVAANEQYV. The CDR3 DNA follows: TGCGCCAGCAGCCAAGATGAAGTAGCGGCCAACGAGCAGTACGTC.

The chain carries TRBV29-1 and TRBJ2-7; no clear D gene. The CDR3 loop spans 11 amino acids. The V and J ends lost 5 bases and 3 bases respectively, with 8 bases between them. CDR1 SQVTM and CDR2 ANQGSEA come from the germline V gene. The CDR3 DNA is TGCAGCGTTCGACTGGACTACGAGCAGTACTTC. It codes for CSVRLDYEQYF.

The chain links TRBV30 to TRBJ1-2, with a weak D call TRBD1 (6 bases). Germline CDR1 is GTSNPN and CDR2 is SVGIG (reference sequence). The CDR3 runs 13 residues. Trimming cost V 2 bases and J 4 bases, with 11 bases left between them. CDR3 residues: CAWSTGSAYGYTF. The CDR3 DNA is TGTGCCTGGAGTACAGGGTCAGCCTATGGCTACACCTTC.

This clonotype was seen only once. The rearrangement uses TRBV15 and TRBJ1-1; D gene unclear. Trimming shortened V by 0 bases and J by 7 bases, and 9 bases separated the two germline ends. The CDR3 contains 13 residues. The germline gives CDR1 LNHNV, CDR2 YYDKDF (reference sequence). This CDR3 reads CATSRDWQDEAFF. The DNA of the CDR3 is TGTGCCACCAGCAGAGATTGGCAAGATGAAGCTTTCTTT.

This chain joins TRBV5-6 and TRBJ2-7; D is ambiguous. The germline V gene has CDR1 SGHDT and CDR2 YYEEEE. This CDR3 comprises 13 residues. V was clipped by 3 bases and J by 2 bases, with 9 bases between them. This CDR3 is CASSSTYPYEQYF. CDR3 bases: TGTGCCAGCAGCTCGACTTATCCCTACGAGCAGTACTTC.

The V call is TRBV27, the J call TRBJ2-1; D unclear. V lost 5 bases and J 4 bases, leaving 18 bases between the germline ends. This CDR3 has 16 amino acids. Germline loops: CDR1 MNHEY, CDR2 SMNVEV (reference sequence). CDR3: CASSPTAVSVYNEQFF. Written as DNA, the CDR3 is TGTGCCAGCAGTCCCACGGCGGTTTCCGTATACAATGAGCAGTTCTTC.

The CDR3 region has the DNA TGCGCCAGCAGCTTTGGGGCCGCATCCCAGCAGTTCTTC. Residues: CASSFGAASQQFF. The rearrangement uses TRBV5-1 and TRBJ2-1; D might be TRBD1 (5 bases). In germline, CDR1 is SGHRS, CDR2 YFSETQ. The CDR3 length is 13 residues. Trimming cost V 2 bases and J 11 bases, with 14 bases left between them.

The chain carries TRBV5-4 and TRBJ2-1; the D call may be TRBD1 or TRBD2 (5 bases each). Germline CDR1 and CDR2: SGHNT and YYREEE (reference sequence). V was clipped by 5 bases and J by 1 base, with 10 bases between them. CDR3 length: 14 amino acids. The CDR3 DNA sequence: TGTGCCAGCAGATTGAGGGGTTCCTACAATGAGCAGTTCTTC. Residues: CASRLRGSYNEQFF.

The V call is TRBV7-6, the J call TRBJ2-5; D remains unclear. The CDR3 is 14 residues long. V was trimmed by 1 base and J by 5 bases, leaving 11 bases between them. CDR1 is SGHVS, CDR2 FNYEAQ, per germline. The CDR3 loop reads CASSLDSPGETQYF. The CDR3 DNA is TGTGCCAGCAGCTTAGACTCGCCTGGTGAGACCCAGTACTTC. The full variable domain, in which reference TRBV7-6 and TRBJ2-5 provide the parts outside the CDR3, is GAGVSQSPRYKVTKRGQDVALRCDPISGHVSLYWYRQALGQGPEFLTYFNYEAQQDKSGLPNDRFSAERPEGSISTLTIQRTEQRDSAMYRCASSLDSPGETQYFGPGTRLLVL.